These 7 T cell receptor beta chains share one sample of origin, sequenced in a study of T-cell memory formation after mild COVID-19. A single record per CDR3 protein comes from TCRdb applying MiXCR to the 5' RACE reads. This repertoire shows just over 400,000 distinct CDR3 sequences, under 25% found once; its top ten account for roughly 14%. The source material was PBMCs or a T cell subset sorted from them (not recorded which). These TCRs come from an adult woman who had mild COVID-19 (a few samples of this study predate the infection). Cell type and time point are not known.

The chain employs TRBV5-1 and TRBJ2-7; 12 nucleotides match TRBD2. Germline V CDR1 and CDR2: SGHRS, YFSETQ. Germline trimming cut 4 bases from V and 6 bases from J; bases unmatched to any gene: 8. The CDR3 runs to 15 residues. In DNA, the CDR3 is TGCGCCAGCAGCACCGGACTAGCGGGAAGGAGCGAGCAGTACTTC. Translating gives CASSTGLAGRSEQYF.

This clonotype was seen a handful of times. The CDR3 DNA reads as TGTGCCAGCAGACGAGGGACAGGGAGTGCCCCCCACGAGCAGTACTTC. Amino acids: CASRRGTGSAPHEQYF. The chain uses TRBV2 and TRBJ2-7, with 9 bases matching TRBD1. The CDR3 is 16 amino acids. Germline trimming cut 6 bases from V and 5 bases from J; bases unmatched to any gene: 14. Germline CDR1 is SNHLY and CDR2 is FYNNEI.

The chain uses TRBV2 and TRBJ2-1; no reliable D call. Looked up from germline, CDR1 is SNHLY and CDR2 is FYNNEI. The germline V and J ends were trimmed by 8 bases and 0 bases, with 8 bases remaining between them. The CDR3 runs to 13 residues. Here the CDR3 reads CASSIFSYNEQFF. In nucleotides, the CDR3 is TGTGCCAGCTCCATATTCTCCTACAATGAGCAGTTCTTC.

The rearrangement uses TRBV7-2 and TRBJ2-1, with TRBD2 matching over 14 bases. Losses at the gene ends were 5 bases for V and 2 bases for J; bases not matched to a gene: 5. This CDR3 contains 17 residues. Germline V lookup: CDR1 SGHTA, CDR2 FQGNSA. CDR3 DNA: TGTGCCAGCAGCCTCAGACTAGCGGGAGGGCCCTACAATGAGCAGTTCTTC. This sequence encodes CASSLRLAGGPYNEQFF. The complete variable domain, with remaining parts taken from reference TRBV7-2 and TRBJ2-1, reads GAGVSQSPSNKVTEKGKDVELRCDPISGHTALYWYRQSLGQGLEFLIYFQGNSAPDKSGLPSDRFSAERTGGSVSTLTIQRTQQEDSAVYLCASSLRLAGGPYNEQFFGPGTRLTVL.

This clonotype was counted a few times. The chain couples TRBV24-1 to TRBJ2-5; TRBD2 might be the D (6 bases). V gave up 7 bases and J gave up 5 bases, with 16 bases separating them. The CDR3 runs 14 residues. CDR1 KGHDR and CDR2 SFDVKD come from the germline V gene. CDR3 amino acids: CATRKGPGEETQYF. The CDR3 DNA is TGTGCCACCAGGAAGGGGCCGGGGGAGGAGACCCAGTACTTC.

In its sample, this clonotype was seen a few times. The chain is built from TRBV7-2 and TRBJ1-3; weak D call: TRBD1 (5 bases). Germline V gene data show CDR1 as SGHTA and CDR2 as FQGNSA. V lost 4 bases and J lost 0, with 10 bases in between. There are 15 residues in the CDR3. CDR3 loop: CASSSGRSSGNTIYF. The DNA of the CDR3 is TGTGCCAGCAGCTCGGGACGGTCCTCTGGAAACACCATATATTTT.

The sample holds a few counts of this clonotype. The chain employs TRBV12-3 or TRBV12-4 and TRBJ1-1, with a possible D match to TRBD1 (6 bases). V lost 6 bases to trimming and J lost 3 bases, with 11 bases between them. There are 13 residues in the CDR3. CDR3 sequence: CASRVQGYTEAFF. The CDR3 region has the DNA TGTGCCAGCAGAGTACAGGGATACACTGAAGCTTTCTTT.